Below are 10 T cell receptor beta chains sequenced from a single sample in a study of neurological immune-mediated disorders. MiXCR, applied by TCRdb to the 5' RACE reads, yields one record per CDR3 protein. The table includes tens of thousands of distinct CDR3 sequences, around 3.4% detected once. The sample comprised PBMCs. These receptors all come from a man in his forties or fifties with multiple sclerosis.

This clonotype has a count of ten or more. The chain carries TRBV7-9 and TRBJ1-4; no clear D gene. The CDR3 is made up of 14 amino acids. Trimming pared 6 bases from V and 4 bases from J, leaving 12 bases between. The germline CDR1 and CDR2 sequences are SEHNR and FQNEAQ (reference sequence). Here the CDR3 reads CASSSRENNEKLFF. The DNA of the CDR3 is TGTGCCAGCAGTTCCCGGGAAAATAATGAAAAACTGTTTTTT.

This clonotype has a count of ten or more. The chain uses TRBV10-2 and TRBJ1-1; TRBD1 matches at 8 bases. From germline, CDR1 is WSHSY and CDR2 SAAADI. CDR3 size: 18 residues. V shed 2 bases and J 0 bases; nucleotides not matched to a gene: 11. As DNA, the CDR3 is TGCGCCAGCAGTGAGGTGCGGGCAGGGGGCCTCATGAACACTGAAGCTTTCTTT. Its translation: CASSEVRAGGLMNTEAFF.

This clonotype has at least ten counts. V usage is TRBV14 and J usage is TRBJ2-7; D is undetermined. Trimming removed 4 bases at V and 6 bases at J, with 16 bases between. CDR3 length equals 14 residues. Germline lookup yields CDR1 SGHDN and CDR2 FVKESK. CDR3 amino acids: CASSRGGNQREQYF. CDR3 sequence (DNA): TGTGCCAGCAGCCGCGGTGGGAATCAACGCGAGCAGTACTTC.

This clonotype was seen ten or more times. As DNA, the CDR3 is TGCGCCAGCAGCCAAGATCCGGCCGAGCAGTACTTC. This sequence encodes CASSQDPAEQYF. The chain combines TRBV4-1 with TRBJ2-7; D gene uncertain. The V gene lost 0 bases and the J gene lost 6 bases, with 6 bases spanning the gap. The CDR3 consists of 12 residues. The germline gives CDR1 MGHRA, CDR2 YSYEKL.

This clonotype was seen repeatedly, ten times or more. The chain employs TRBV6-1 and TRBJ2-5; D call uncertain. CDR3 length: 14 amino acids. V gave up 4 bases and J gave up 5 bases, with 14 bases separating them. The germline CDR1 and CDR2 sequences are MNHNS and SASEGT. The CDR3 bases are TGTGCCAGCAGTGTAACGGTCGGAGTGGAGACCCAGTACTTC. Encoded protein: CASSVTVGVETQYF.

This clonotype has a count of ten or more. V gene TRBV5-4 combines with J gene TRBJ2-5; maybe TRBD1 (6 bases). The V end lost 4 bases, the J end lost 9 bases, and 22 bases lay between the germline ends. This CDR3 comprises 15 residues. Germline V gene lookup returns CDR1 SGHNT and CDR2 YYREEE (reference sequence). CDR3 in DNA: TGTGCCAGCAGCGCCGACACAGGGACGGAGAGGCCCCAGTACTTC. Its translation: CASSADTGTERPQYF.

The table lists this clonotype with many counts. The J gene is TRBJ2-5, the V gene TRBV4-1; D unclear. The germline gives CDR1 MGHRA, CDR2 YSYEKL. The ends were cut back, 4 bases at V and 5 bases at J, with 8 bases in the middle. The CDR3 is 12 residues long. CDR3 sequence reads: CASSRDEETQYF. DNA of the CDR3: TGCGCCAGCAGCCGAGACGAGGAGACCCAGTACTTC.

This clonotype was observed many times. V is TRBV12-3 or TRBV12-4 and J is TRBJ1-5; 7 bases line up with TRBD1. The CDR3 contains 14 residues. Trimming at V came to 7 bases and at J to 1 base, leaving 4 bases not matched to a gene. This CDR3 is CASTRGGSNQPQHF. The CDR3, as DNA: TGTGCCAGCACTAGAGGGGGCAGCAATCAGCCCCAGCATTTT.

This clonotype has a count of ten or more. V gene TRBV5-4 combines with J gene TRBJ2-3; possibly TRBD1 for D (6 bases). CDR3 length: 14 residues. V was cut by 2 bases and J by 2 bases, with 9 bases left in between. Germline V gives CDR1 SGHNT, CDR2 YYREEE (reference sequence). CDR3 sequence reads: CASSLQGDTDTQYF. The CDR3 DNA sequence: TGTGCCAGCAGCTTACAGGGTGACACAGATACGCAGTATTTT.

This clonotype was seen many times. V gene TRBV4-1 combines with J gene TRBJ2-1; D gene ambiguous. This CDR3 spans 18 amino acids. From germline, CDR1 is MGHRA and CDR2 YSYEKL. Trimming shortened V by 1 base and J by 0 bases, and 16 bases separated the two germline ends. The CDR3 region has the DNA TGCGCCAGCAGCCAAGGCGTCGGCGTGCTGAGCTCCTACAATGAGCAGTTCTTC. Protein product: CASSQGVGVLSSYNEQFF.